Sequencing of this TCR beta chain was carried out in a study of CD8 T cells in Susac syndrome. Random-hexamer reverse transcription was applied to about 0.45 to 1 ug RNA. TCRdb ran MiXCR on the immunoSEQ multiplex PCR reads and lists one entry per CDR3 protein. The sample comprises about 120,000 distinct CDR3 sequences, roughly 90% of which are singletons, and roughly 0.12% rests with the top ten. Overall study findings and caveats: It was acknowledged in the study that its TCR sequencing and HLA analysis involved a relatively small number of individuals.

To note about this clonotype: The antigen is undetermined.

V was clipped by 8 bases and J by 4 bases; unmatched bases: 6. Germline values: CDR1 MNHEY, CDR2 SMNVEV (reference sequence). The CDR3 totals 13 residues. Matching for age and sex applied to the controls, who were healthy donors. Negative isolation was used for CD8+ and CD4+ T cells and FACS enrichment for TEMRA cells. The chain has TRBV27 and TRBJ1-2, with TRBD1 matching 8 bases. The sample was CD8+ T cells from PBMCs. This clonotype was obtained from a human donor in good health. CDR3 nucleotide sequence: TGTGCCAGCCGTCCAGGGGGCGGCTATGGCTACACCTTC. Translation gives CASRPGGGYGYTF.